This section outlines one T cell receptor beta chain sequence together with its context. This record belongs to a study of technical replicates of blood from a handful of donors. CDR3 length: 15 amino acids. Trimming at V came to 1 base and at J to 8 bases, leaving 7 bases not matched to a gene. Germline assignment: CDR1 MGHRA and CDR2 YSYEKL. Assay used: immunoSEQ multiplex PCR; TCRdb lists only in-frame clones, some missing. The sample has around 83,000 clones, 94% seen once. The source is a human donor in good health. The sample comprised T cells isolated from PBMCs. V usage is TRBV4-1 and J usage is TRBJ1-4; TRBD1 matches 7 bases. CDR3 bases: TGCGCCAGCAGCCAAGTGGACCAGGGGGACGAAAAACTGTTTTTT. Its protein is CASSQVDQGDEKLFF.